This T cell receptor beta chain emerged from a study of T cell changes during pregnancy in multiple sclerosis (dated by TCRdb to between 2017 and 2020). Context from the whole study: Changes in the T cell repertoire over the course of pregnancy were examined in this study in women with multiple sclerosis.

V lost 8 bases and J lost 7 bases; the stretch between them is 17 bases long. From a lookup of the germline V gene, CDR1 and CDR2 are SGHDN and FVKESK. The CDR3 numbers 13 residues from cysteine through phenylalanine. The retained sequence is limited to the CDR3, 39 bases, with the frame set at the first base. Libraries were made using the immunoSEQ multiplex PCR assay. TCRdb carries this immuneACCESS record with in-frame sequences only. Its versions omit some clonotypes, under half of them owing to an unresolved V gene in the studies checked, with the rest unexplained. The sample contains about 89,000 clones, around 94% of them found a single time. Of the sample, 0.84% is held by the ten largest clones. To note about this clone: Its antigen is currently not known. It has no much larger one-base neighbor in the sample; base qualities were not kept.

The V and J segments used are TRBV14 and TRBJ1-1, and TRBD1 may be the D gene, going by 5 matching bases. This sample comprised peripheral blood, obtained in the third trimester of pregnancy. This TCR derives from a female donor with multiple sclerosis, enrolled in a pregnancy study. CDR3 loop: CASAVYGGGEAFF. The nucleotide sequence reads as follows: TGTGCCAGCGCCGTGTACGGGGGTGGTGAAGCTTTCTTT.